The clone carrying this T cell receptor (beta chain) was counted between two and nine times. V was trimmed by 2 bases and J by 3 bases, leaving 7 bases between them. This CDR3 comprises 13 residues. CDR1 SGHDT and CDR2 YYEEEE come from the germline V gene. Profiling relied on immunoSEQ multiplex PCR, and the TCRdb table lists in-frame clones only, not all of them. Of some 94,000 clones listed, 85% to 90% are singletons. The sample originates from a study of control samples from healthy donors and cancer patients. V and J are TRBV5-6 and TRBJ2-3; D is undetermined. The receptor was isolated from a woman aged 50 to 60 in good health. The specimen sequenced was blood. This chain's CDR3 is CASSFTGTDTQYF. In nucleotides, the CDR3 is TGTGCCAGCAGCTTTACCGGGACAGATACGCAGTATTTT.